The rows below give T cell receptor beta chains drawn from one sample of a study of blood T cells in healthy people across ages. MiXCR, applied by TCRdb to the 5' RACE reads, yields one record per CDR3 protein. The table shows more than 1 million distinct CDR3 sequences, with more than 35% occurring only once. The sequenced sample was blood. These TCRs come from an older woman in good health. Both conserved end residues are part of each CDR3. Fields, in order: clone size, V gene, D gene, J gene, CDR3 length, CDR3 protein, CDR3 DNA. D genes are given only for firm matches. Rows give clone size only sometimes, using once, few, many, or a class for an expanded clone.

-	TRBV18	TRBD1	TRBJ2-7	15	CASSPEDRGFYEQYF	TGTGCCAGCTCACCAGAGGACAGGGGGTTTTACGAGCAGTACTTC
-	TRBV27	-	TRBJ1-1	16	CASSLDPEGRNTEAFF	TGTGCCAGCAGTTTGGACCCGGAGGGGCGGAACACTGAAGCTTTCTTT
few	TRBV20-1	-	TRBJ2-7	14	CSARKTARPYEQYF	TGCAGTGCTAGGAAGACAGCACGTCCCTACGAGCAGTACTTC
-	TRBV28	TRBD1	TRBJ2-7	15	CASSLDRGLTYEQYF	TGTGCCAGCAGTCTAGACAGGGGGCTAACCTACGAGCAGTACTTC
few	TRBV27	-	TRBJ2-5	15	CASSPTDASKETQYF	TGTGCCAGCAGTCCGACAGACGCTAGTAAAGAGACCCAGTACTTC
-	TRBV9	-	TRBJ2-1	15	CASSLREIPYNEQFF	TGTGCCAGCAGCCTCAGGGAGATCCCCTACAATGAGCAGTTCTTC
few	TRBV7-9	TRBD2	TRBJ2-7	14	CASSLIAGVGEQYF	TGTGCCAGCAGCTTAATAGCGGGAGTGGGCGAGCAGTACTTC
-	TRBV9	TRBD2	TRBJ2-1	15	CASSGSGRAGSEQFF	TGTGCCAGCAGCGGGAGCGGGAGGGCCGGGAGTGAGCAGTTCTTC
many	TRBV24-1	-	TRBJ2-5	14	CATSDPGIGETQYF	TGTGCCACCAGTGATCCGGGGATCGGGGAGACCCAGTACTTC
many	TRBV20-1	TRBD2	TRBJ2-7	16	CSARDRTSGISGEQYF	TGCAGTGCTAGAGACCGGACTAGCGGGATCAGTGGGGAGCAGTACTTC
-	TRBV27	TRBD2	TRBJ2-1	18	CASSFVPLAAMSTNEQFF	TGTGCCAGCAGTTTCGTACCACTAGCGGCTATGTCTACGAATGAGCAGTTCTTC
-	TRBV6-5	-	TRBJ2-7	13	CASRRGRGDEQYF	TGTGCCAGCCGCAGGGGGCGGGGGGACGAGCAGTACTTC
-	TRBV28	TRBD2	TRBJ2-5	15	CASSLRLAEKETQYF	TGTGCCAGCAGTTTAAGGCTAGCGGAGAAAGAGACCCAGTACTTC
-	TRBV27	TRBD2	TRBJ2-3	16	CASSVTAGGSTDTQYF	TGTGCCAGCAGTGTCACAGCGGGAGGCAGCACAGATACGCAGTATTTT
-	TRBV4-2	-	TRBJ1-2	16	CTSSQGRRGANYGYTF	TGTACCAGCAGCCAAGGACGCCGAGGGGCTAACTATGGCTACACCTTC
-	TRBV5-1	-	TRBJ2-5	15	CASSSWVGRQETQYF	TGCGCCAGCAGCTCCTGGGTTGGGCGGCAAGAGACCCAGTACTTC
-	TRBV12-3/TRBV12-4	-	TRBJ1-1	13	CASSPGHLTEAFF	TGTGCCAGCAGTCCGGGACACCTCACTGAAGCTTTCTTT
few	TRBV6-1	TRBD1	TRBJ1-4	14	CASSEGTGGEKLFF	TGTGCCAGCAGTGAGGGGACAGGGGGAGAAAAACTGTTTTTT
-	TRBV10-3	-	TRBJ2-7	16	CAISEGIAVSTYEQYF	TGTGCCATCAGTGAGGGAATAGCGGTAAGCACCTACGAGCAGTACTTC
-	TRBV5-5	-	TRBJ2-6	15	CASSLGARGANVLTF	TGTGCCAGCAGCTTGGGGGCCAGGGGGGCCAACGTCCTGACTTTC
-	TRBV30	-	TRBJ2-7	16	CAWSVRGLLSSYEQYF	TGTGCCTGGAGTGTACGGGGACTCCTGAGCTCCTACGAGCAGTACTTC
-	TRBV25-1	-	TRBJ1-5	12	CASRLGDQPQHF	TGTGCCAGCAGGTTGGGAGATCAGCCCCAGCATTTT
-	TRBV7-6	-	TRBJ2-3	14	CASSPLSATDTQYF	TGTGCCAGCAGCCCTCTCTCCGCCACAGATACGCAGTATTTT
-	TRBV9	-	TRBJ2-1	15	CASSVDPGGFNEQFF	TGTGCCAGCAGCGTAGACCCAGGAGGATTCAATGAGCAGTTCTTC
few	TRBV6-1	-	TRBJ2-3	14	CASSERGSTDTQYF	TGTGCCAGCAGTGAACGCGGAAGCACAGATACGCAGTATTTT
-	TRBV12-3/TRBV12-4	TRBD2	TRBJ2-3	14	CASTLGGSPDTQYF	TGTGCCAGCACCCTCGGGGGGAGCCCAGATACGCAGTATTTT
few	TRBV7-9	TRBD1	TRBJ2-7	17	CASSLASGGTGMDEQYF	TGTGCCAGCAGCTTAGCTTCCGGTGGGACAGGGATGGACGAGCAGTACTTC
-	TRBV5-1	TRBD1	TRBJ2-7	16	CASSQLRDRPSYEQYF	TGCGCCAGCAGCCAGCTCCGGGACAGGCCTTCGTACGAGCAGTACTTC
few	TRBV7-2	-	TRBJ2-7	13	CASSFLGVYEQYF	TGTGCCAGCAGCTTCCTAGGGGTGTACGAGCAGTACTTC
-	TRBV20-1	TRBD2	TRBJ2-7	13	CSARPLAGYEQYF	TGCAGTGCTAGACCTCTAGCGGGTTACGAGCAGTACTTC
-	TRBV6-1	-	TRBJ1-4	15	CASSEVVRTYEKLFF	TGTGCCAGCAGTGAAGTGGTCAGAACCTATGAAAAACTGTTTTTT
few	TRBV2	TRBD1	TRBJ2-7	15	CASSDLGTEPYEQYF	TGTGCCAGCAGTGATCTCGGGACAGAGCCGTACGAGCAGTACTTC
few	TRBV27	TRBD2	TRBJ2-1	15	CASRTGLATYNEQFF	TGTGCCAGCAGAACGGGACTAGCGACCTACAATGAGCAGTTCTTC
few	TRBV11-3	-	TRBJ2-3	16	CASSLRGAGASDTQYF	TGTGCCAGCAGCTTACGCGGCGCAGGGGCATCAGATACGCAGTATTTT
-	TRBV3-1	-	TRBJ1-1	16	CASSHSGRAYGTEAFF	TGTGCCAGCAGCCACTCGGGGAGGGCGTACGGTACTGAAGCTTTCTTT
-	TRBV10-3	-	TRBJ1-2	13	CAINAGTAYGYTF	TGTGCCATCAACGCGGGTACGGCCTATGGCTACACCTTC
-	TRBV5-1	TRBD2	TRBJ2-3	17	CASSYQALLADTDTQYF	TGCGCCAGCAGCTATCAGGCGCTACTAGCGGACACAGATACGCAGTATTTT
once	TRBV9	TRBD1	TRBJ1-1	14	CASSAYGTGSEAFF	TGTGCCAGCAGCGCATACGGGACAGGCTCTGAAGCTTTCTTT
-	TRBV24-1	TRBD1	TRBJ2-1	17	CATSDNDRGKYDNEQFF	TGTGCCACCAGTGACAATGACAGGGGAAAGTATGACAATGAGCAGTTCTTC
-	TRBV15	TRBD1	TRBJ2-3	14	CATSRNRGEDTQYF	TGTGCCACCAGCAGGAACAGGGGAGAAGATACGCAGTATTTT
few	TRBV3-1	-	TRBJ1-6	12	CASSHGGSPLHF	TGTGCCAGCAGCCACGGGGGTTCACCCCTCCACTTT
-	TRBV6-2/TRBV6-3	-	TRBJ2-7	11	CASSVRRTQYF	TGTGCCAGCAGTGTCCGTCGAACCCAGTACTTC
-	TRBV20-1	-	TRBJ1-1	13	CSARVGGYTEAFF	TGCAGTGCTAGGGTCGGTGGGTACACTGAAGCTTTCTTT